The 32 T cell receptor beta chains in this list originate from one sample, sequenced in a study of CD8+CD57+ T cells in acquired aplastic anemia. Profiling that covered TCR beta VDJ and CDR3 relied on genomic DNA as its template. TCRdb redid the calling of the reads with MiXCR, one entry per CDR3 protein. The sample lists under 150,000 distinct CDR3 sequences, roughly 40% occurring once. Sample: sorted CD4+, CD8+, or CD8+CD57+ T cells (not recorded which) from PBMCs. The receptors were gathered from a human donor in good health, serving as a control.

This clonotype was seen a handful of times. The chain links TRBV5-1 to TRBJ1-1; 7 bases line up with TRBD1. CDR1 is SGHRS, CDR2 YFSETQ, per germline. Unmatched junction bases numbered 14, after V lost 5 bases and J lost 4 bases. The CDR3 is 16 residues long. The DNA for the CDR3 is TGCGCCAGCAGACAGTCCCCGACAGGGCTCCCCACTGAAGCTTTCTTT. Translation gives CASRQSPTGLPTEAFF.

The V gene is TRBV2, the J gene TRBJ2-7; possible D gene TRBD1, 6 bases. V lost 5 bases, J lost 2 bases, and 10 bases lay in between. Germline V gene sequence: CDR1 SNHLY, CDR2 FYNNEI. The CDR3 has 13 residues. CDR3 region: CASSKSGAYEQYF. Written as DNA, the CDR3 is TGTGCCAGCAGTAAGTCAGGGGCCTACGAGCAGTACTTC.

In this sample, this clonotype turned up many times. The chain recombines TRBV5-1 with TRBJ2-6; D call uncertain. Trimming shortened V by 3 bases and J by 0 bases, and 7 bases separated the two germline ends. The germline gives CDR1 SGHRS, CDR2 YFSETQ. CDR3 length equals 15 residues. CDR3 region: CASSSPNSGANVLTF. The DNA of the CDR3 is TGCGCCAGCAGCTCCCCAAACTCTGGGGCCAACGTCCTGACTTTC.

This clonotype was detected many times. This sequence joins TRBV5-4 and TRBJ2-7; 10 bases align to TRBD2. Trimming cost V 4 bases and J 1 base; bases outside gene matches: 5. The length of the CDR3 is 15 residues. The germline CDR1 and CDR2 sequences are SGHNT and YYREEE (reference sequence). DNA of the CDR3: TGTGCCAGCAGCCGGATAGCGGGGGGATCCTACGAGCAGTACTTC. This translates into CASSRIAGGSYEQYF.

Note on this clonotype: At one end, the junction sequence differs from germline, possibly due to a read error. The chain couples TRBV10-3 to TRBJ2-3; perhaps D is TRBD1 or TRBD2 (5 bases each). The CDR3 covers 14 residues. CDR1 is ENHRY and CDR2 is SYGVKD in the germline V gene. CDR3 DNA: TGCGCCATCAGAACAGCGGTTAGCACAGGTACGCAGTATTTT. Translated: CAIRTAVSTGTQYF.

The rearrangement uses TRBV7-8 and TRBJ1-4; maybe TRBD1 (5 bases). The V end lost 0 bases, the J end lost 8 bases, and 13 bases lay between the germline ends. CDR1 and CDR2 from the germline V gene are SGHVS and FQNEAQ. The CDR3 has 15 amino acids. The CDR3, as DNA: TGTGCCAGCAGCTTAGCGCAGGGTACGCACGAAAAACTGTTTTTT. Translation gives CASSLAQGTHEKLFF.

V is TRBV24-1 and J is TRBJ1-2, with TRBD1 matching 12 bases. The ends lost 7 bases at V and 4 bases at J; junction bases unmatched: 3. The germline V gene encodes CDR1 KGHDR and CDR2 SFDVKD. The CDR3 loop spans 14 amino acids. CDR3 amino acids: CATRGTGGGYGYTF. CDR3 bases: TGTGCCACCAGAGGGACAGGGGGCGGCTATGGCTACACCTTC.

This clonotype was detected ten times or more. V and J are TRBV5-1 and TRBJ2-1; a possible D gene is TRBD2 (5 bases). Deletions cut 1 base from V and 3 bases from J, with 11 bases between. The CDR3 spans 15 residues. The V gene's germline CDR1 is SGHRS and CDR2 YFSETQ. CDR3 in amino acids: CASSLPGILYNEQFF. CDR3 DNA: TGCGCCAGCAGCTTGCCCGGGATTCTCTACAATGAGCAGTTCTTC.

The chain combines TRBV19 with TRBJ1-2; D not certain. Looked up from germline, CDR1 is LNHDA and CDR2 is SQIVND (reference sequence). CDR3 length: 14 amino acids. Trimming took off 4 bases at V and 5 bases at J, with 14 bases between the two ends. The CDR3 here is CASSTDRSSYGYTF. The CDR3 DNA sequence: TGTGCCAGTAGTACGGACCGATCCTCATATGGCTACACCTTC.

On this clonotype: A much larger clonotype is one base distant, so this may be a read error. The rearrangement links TRBV19 to TRBJ1-6; 7 bases align to TRBD1. The CDR3 is made up of 14 amino acids. Germline assignment: CDR1 LNHDA and CDR2 SQIVND (reference sequence). CDR3 sequence reads: CARSVGQYNPPLHF. The CDR3 DNA is TGTGCCAGGAGTGTGGGACAGTATAATCCACCCCTCCACTTT.

This clonotype was counted a few times. V is TRBV5-1 and J is TRBJ1-2; D ambiguous. V was pared by 0 bases and J by 0 bases, with 9 bases between. From germline, CDR1 is SGHRS and CDR2 YFSETQ. The CDR3 extends over 15 amino acids. CDR3 protein: CASSLAPGANYGYTF. The CDR3 DNA sequence: TGCGCCAGCAGCTTGGCTCCCGGCGCTAACTATGGCTACACCTTC.

This clonotype appeared once. The rearrangement uses TRBV2 and TRBJ1-2; D not certain. With 4 bases removed from V and 5 bases from J, the gap between germline ends came to 5 bases. The germline V gene encodes CDR1 SNHLY and CDR2 FYNNEI. The CDR3 length is 11 residues. DNA for the CDR3: TGTGCCAGCAGTGCGTTATATGGCTACACCTTC. Amino acid sequence: CASSALYGYTF.

The chain has TRBV2 and TRBJ2-3; tentatively, D is TRBD2 (5 bases). Deletions cut 7 bases from V and 0 bases from J, with 8 bases between. Germline loops: CDR1 SNHLY, CDR2 FYNNEI. This CDR3 has 13 amino acids. CDR3: CASIRTSTDTQYF. The CDR3 DNA reads TGTGCCAGCATCAGGACTAGCACAGATACGCAGTATTTT.

The chain is built from TRBV7-2 and TRBJ2-6; no reliable D call. Germline CDR1 SGHTA, CDR2 FQGNSA. The CDR3 has 13 amino acids. Trimming stripped 7 bases from V and 4 bases from J, with 8 bases between. The CDR3, as DNA: TGTGCCAGCACGGTTGGGGGGGCCAACGTCCTGACTTTC. Amino acid sequence: CASTVGGANVLTF.

This clonotype was seen repeatedly, ten times or more. This sequence joins TRBV6-2 or TRBV6-3 and TRBJ1-2, with 7 bases that match TRBD1. CDR1 is MNHEY, CDR2 SVGEGT, per germline. The CDR3 covers 14 residues. Trimming cost V 6 bases and J 2 bases; bases outside gene matches: 6. Written as DNA, the CDR3 is TGTGCCAGCAGGTCACAGGGGACGAACTATGGCTACACCTTC. Translated, it gives CASRSQGTNYGYTF.

This clonotype was counted ten times or more. This rearrangement joins TRBV12-3 or TRBV12-4 to TRBJ1-1; D is unresolved. V dropped 4 bases and J dropped 1 base, with 7 bases sitting between them. This CDR3 is built from 13 residues. This CDR3 is CASSWAWNTEAFF. CDR3 nucleotide sequence: TGTGCCAGCAGTTGGGCTTGGAACACTGAAGCTTTCTTT.

Ten or more counts support this clonotype. The V call is TRBV9, the J call TRBJ2-7, with 13 bases that match TRBD2. Germline V lookup: CDR1 SGDLS, CDR2 YYNGEE. V dropped 4 bases and J dropped 0; count of bases not matched to a gene: 7. This CDR3 comprises 17 residues. CDR3 protein: CASSPMGLAGSSYEQYF. Written as DNA, the CDR3 is TGTGCCAGCAGCCCTATGGGACTAGCGGGGAGCTCCTACGAGCAGTACTTC.

At least ten counts were recorded for this clonotype. V and J are TRBV12-3 or TRBV12-4 and TRBJ1-1; possible D gene TRBD1, 5 bases. This CDR3 spans 14 amino acids. Trimming shortened V by 4 bases and J by 1 base, and 10 bases separated the two germline ends. CDR3 sequence: CASSYRWQNTEAFF. The CDR3 DNA sequence: TGTGCCAGCAGTTACAGGTGGCAGAACACTGAAGCTTTCTTT.

This clonotype was counted between two and nine times. A read error is possible here, since a much larger clone lies one base away. Since no conserved phenylalanine or tryptophan closes the CDR3, a read error is the likely cause. The chain combines TRBV5-5 with TRBJ2-5; tentative D call: TRBD2 (5 bases). Germline V CDR1 and CDR2: SGHKS, YYEKEE (reference sequence). Trimming took 2 bases from V and 7 from J, leaving 15 bases between them. The CDR3 covers 14 residues. The CDR3 nucleotides read TGTGCCAGCAGCTTCTCACTAGACGTTGGGACCCAGTACTCC. Translating gives CASSFSLDVGTQYS.

This chain connects TRBV12-3 or TRBV12-4 to TRBJ1-5; 7 positions match TRBD1. The CDR3 consists of 15 residues. Trimming took 5 bases from V and 5 from J; bases not matched to a gene: 9. The CDR3 here is CASSRGIGGHQPQHF. CDR3 nucleotide sequence: TGTGCCAGCAGTCGTGGTATAGGGGGCCATCAGCCCCAGCATTTT.

This clonotype was detected ten times or more. The chain uses TRBV20-1 and TRBJ2-3, with TRBD2 as a possible D gene (5 bases). In germline, CDR1 is DFQATT, CDR2 SNEGSKA (reference sequence). Trimming removed 5 bases at V and 0 bases at J, with 12 bases between. This CDR3 region has 14 residues. The CDR3 protein is CSAAPGGSTDTQYF. The CDR3 DNA reads as TGCAGTGCTGCCCCGGGCGGGAGCACAGATACGCAGTATTTT.

About this clonotype: A much larger clone is a single base away; this may be a read error. V usage is TRBV15 and J usage is TRBJ2-5, with TRBD1 as a possible D gene (5 bases). Germline V CDR1 and CDR2: LNHNV, YYDKDF (reference sequence). The CDR3 has 12 residues. V dropped 2 bases and J dropped 4 bases, with 5 bases sitting between them. CDR3 coding DNA: TGTGCCACCAGCAGACAGGGAGAGACCCAGTACTTC. This gives the protein CATSRQGETQYF.

The table lists this clonotype with many counts. V is TRBV19 and J is TRBJ2-7; D is perhaps TRBD2 (6 bases). The V gene lost 1 base and the J gene lost 3 bases, with 13 bases spanning the gap. Germline CDR1 and CDR2: LNHDA and SQIVND (reference sequence). This CDR3 spans 15 amino acids. CDR3 in DNA: TGTGCCAGTAGTATAGGTGCACGGCGGGGCTACGAGCAGTACTTC. Encoded protein: CASSIGARRGYEQYF.

This chain connects TRBV15 to TRBJ2-7; tentatively, D is TRBD1 or TRBD2 (5 bases each). CDR1 and CDR2 (germline): LNHNV, YYDKDF (reference sequence). The CDR3 covers 17 residues. The ends were cut back, 3 bases at V and 0 bases at J, with 18 bases in the middle. The CDR3 reads CATSSARGAGSSYEQYF. CDR3 DNA sequence: TGTGCCACCAGCAGTGCTAGAGGGGCAGGGTCCTCCTACGAGCAGTACTTC. Full variable domain (missing parts from reference TRBV15 and TRBJ2-7): DAMVIQNPRYQVTQFGKPVTLSCSQTLNHNVMYWYQQKSSQAPKLLFHYYDKDFNNEADTPDNFQSRRPNTSFCFLDIRSPGLGDTAMYLCATSSARGAGSSYEQYFGPGTRLTVT.

The gene calls are TRBV25-1 and TRBJ2-1; D gene ambiguous. This CDR3 is 15 amino acids long. The V and J ends lost 5 bases and 0 bases respectively, with 11 bases between them. Germline V gene sequence: CDR1 MGHDK, CDR2 SYGVNS. The CDR3 bases are TGTGCCAGCAGTTCTATGGGATACTCCTACAATGAGCAGTTCTTC. Protein: CASSSMGYSYNEQFF. The variable domain in full, completed from reference TRBV25-1 and TRBJ2-1, reads EADIYQTPRYLVIGTGKKITLECSQTMGHDKMYWYQQDPGMELHLIHYSYGVNSTEKGDLSSESTVSRIRTEHFPLTLESARPSHTSQYLCASSSMGYSYNEQFFGPGTRLTVL.

A few counts support this clonotype. The chain joins TRBV3-1 to TRBJ2-2, with TRBD2 matching 10 bases. This CDR3 has 14 amino acids. V gave up 11 bases and J gave up 5 bases; unmatched junction bases: 8. Per the germline V gene, CDR1 is LGHDT and CDR2 is YNNKEL (reference sequence). CDR3 in DNA: TGTGCCTCAATGTCTAGCGGGGGTACCGGGGAGCTGTTTTTT. This gives the protein CASMSSGGTGELFF.

There are many counts of this clonotype. The chain links TRBV7-8 to TRBJ2-3; 11 bases fit TRBD2. The trim removed 4 bases at V and 1 base at J, leaving 4 bases unmatched. Germline values: CDR1 SGHVS, CDR2 FQNEAQ. The CDR3 extends over 16 amino acids. CDR3 bases: TGTGCCAGCAGCTGGGAGACTAGCGGGGGCACAGATACGCAGTATTTT. The encoded protein is CASSWETSGGTDTQYF.

The chain employs TRBV6-2 or TRBV6-3 and TRBJ1-1; no reliable D call. This CDR3 is 13 amino acids long. Germline values: CDR1 MNHEY, CDR2 SVGEGT. The V end was cut by 4 bases, the J end by 3 bases, with 9 bases between. The DNA for the CDR3 is TGTGCCAGCAGTTCCACGGTCTACACTGAAGCTTTCTTT. Translating gives CASSSTVYTEAFF.

The rearrangement joins TRBV11-1 to TRBJ2-7; the match to TRBD1 covers 10 bases. The J segment lost 2 bases and the V segment lost 5 bases, leaving 12 bases of the junction unmatched. Germline V gene sequence: CDR1 SGHAT, CDR2 FQDESV (reference sequence). This CDR3 spans 17 amino acids. Written as DNA, the CDR3 is TGTGCCAGCAGCCCAAGGGCGGGACAGGGGATCACCTACGAGCAGTACTTC. Its translation: CASSPRAGQGITYEQYF. The full variable domain, completed using reference TRBV11-1 and TRBJ2-7, is EAEVAQSPRYKITEKSQAVAFWCDPISGHATLYWYRQILGQGPELLVQFQDESVVDDSQLPKDRFSAERLKGVDSTLKIQPAELGDSAMYLCASSPRAGQGITYEQYFGPGTRLTVT.

The J gene is TRBJ1-6, the V gene TRBV10-3; D is unresolved. The CDR3 sequence is 11 residues long. The V end was cut by 4 bases, the J end by 14 bases, with 9 bases between. The germline V gene encodes CDR1 ENHRY and CDR2 SYGVKD. The CDR3 DNA reads as TGTGCCATCAGTGGTTTTGGTGCCCTCCACTTT. Its translation is CAISGFGALHF.

The J gene is TRBJ2-3, the V gene TRBV6-2 or TRBV6-3, with D possibly being TRBD2 (7 bases). The ends were cut back, 6 bases at V and 6 bases at J, with 19 bases in the middle. The CDR3 is made up of 15 amino acids. Germline-derived CDR1 and CDR2 are MNHEY and SVGEGT. The CDR3 loop reads CASSPTRGGRDTQYF. DNA for the CDR3: TGTGCCAGCAGCCCGACTAGGGGGGGTAGGGATACGCAGTATTTT.

This clonotype has ten or more counts. This sequence joins TRBV11-2 and TRBJ1-2; 9 bases match TRBD1. With V trimmed by 2 bases and J by 8 bases, 12 bases remained unmatched. In germline, CDR1 is SGHAT, CDR2 FQNNGV. There are 16 residues in the CDR3. CDR3 sequence (DNA): TGTGCCAGCAGCTTAAGCCCGCAGACAGGGGGATACGGCTACACCTTC. Protein product: CASSLSPQTGGYGYTF.